These 21 T cell receptor beta chains were all obtained from the same sample, sequenced in a study of blood T cell repertoires in COVID-19 (dated by TCRdb to 2019 to 2021). Libraries were built with the immunoSEQ multiplex PCR assay. What TCRdb holds here is the immuneACCESS table cut down to in-frame rearrangements. Part of the clones is not present; checked against another copy, under half of the missing clones reflect an unresolved V gene, and the others are unexplained. The sample data list 250,000 to 300,000 clones, and less than 85% of these were observed just once. The ten top clones hold roughly 3.1% of the sample. The sequencing sample was made of peripheral blood. The source is a woman aged 18 to 35 with acute or convalescent COVID-19.

This rearrangement joins TRBV6-6 to TRBJ1-5, with a tentative D call TRBD1 (5 bases). Per germline, CDR1 MNHNY and CDR2 SVGAGI (reference sequence). This CDR3 is built from 14 residues. V was clipped by 6 bases and J by 0 bases, with 9 bases between them. The CDR3 loop is CASRKTDSNQPQHF. The CDR3 DNA sequence: TGTGCCAGCAGAAAGACAGATAGCAATCAGCCCCAGCATTTT.

The rearrangement joins TRBV2 to TRBJ2-2; no clear D gene. Germline V gives CDR1 SNHLY, CDR2 FYNNEI. The CDR3 is 13 residues long. The V end lost 4 bases, the J end lost 4 bases, and 7 bases lay between the germline ends. In nucleotides, the CDR3 is TGTGCCAGCAGTGTTTCCAGCACCGGGGAGCTGTTTTTT. Translating it yields CASSVSSTGELFF.

The chain employs TRBV6-2 or TRBV6-3 and TRBJ2-3; TRBD2 matches at 16 bases. Looked up from germline, CDR1 is MNHEY and CDR2 is SVGEGT. Germline trimming cut 3 bases from V and 5 bases from J; bases unmatched to any gene: 11. This CDR3 region has 19 residues. The CDR3, as DNA: TGTGCCAGCAGTTATATCTTGGGACTAGCGGGAGGGCGTGGAGATACGCAGTATTTT. The encoded protein is CASSYILGLAGGRGDTQYF.

This clone has a single count. This chain uses TRBV28 with TRBJ2-1, with 13 bases fitting TRBD2. Germline CDR1 MDHEN, CDR2 SYDVKM. Trimming removed 5 bases from V and 8 bases from J; junction bases left unmatched: 9. This CDR3 is built from 16 residues. CDR3 sequence (DNA): TGTGCCAGCAGTCTCGGGACTAGCGGGGTCGTCTATGAGCAGTTCTTC. It yields the protein CASSLGTSGVVYEQFF.

The chain recombines TRBV27 with TRBJ1-6, with TRBD1 as a possible D gene (5 bases). In germline, CDR1 is MNHEY, CDR2 SMNVEV (reference sequence). V lost 2 bases to trimming and J lost 9 bases, with 17 bases between them. The CDR3 sequence is 16 residues long. The CDR3 DNA sequence: TGTGCCAGCAGTTTACCCCCAGGAGGGGTGGGTTCACCCCTCCACTTT. Protein: CASSLPPGGVGSPLHF.

J is TRBJ2-3 and V is TRBV13; 12 nucleotides align to TRBD2. CDR3 length equals 16 residues. The V and J ends lost 6 bases and 6 bases, in that order; junction bases with no gene match: 10. In germline, CDR1 is PRHDT, CDR2 FYEKMQ (reference sequence). The CDR3 bases are TGTGCCAGCAGTTCAGTAGGACTAGCGGGATTGGATACGCAGTATTTT. Protein product: CASSSVGLAGLDTQYF.

This clone was detected once. This rearrangement joins TRBV28 to TRBJ1-2; 7 bases match TRBD1. The CDR3 is 17 amino acids. Germline V gene sequence: CDR1 MDHEN, CDR2 SYDVKM. After removal of 3 bases from V and 5 bases from J, the junction contained 15 bases not matched to a gene. In nucleotides, the CDR3 is TGTGCCAGCAGTTTTAAACCGGGACAGACGACCGGGTATGGCTACACCTTC. It specifies CASSFKPGQTTGYGYTF.

This rearrangement joins TRBV7-6 to TRBJ2-7, with D tentatively TRBD2 (5 bases). Trimming removed 5 bases at V and 4 bases at J, with 30 bases between. The CDR3 covers 19 residues. CDR1 and CDR2 from the germline V gene are SGHVS and FNYEAQ. The CDR3 nucleotides are TGTGCCAGCAGCCCTCTTGGTCGAGTCGGGCGGGCGTCGATGTACGAGCAGTACTTC. Translating it yields CASSPLGRVGRASMYEQYF.

Only one count was recorded for this clone. The chain joins TRBV4-1 to TRBJ1-5, with D perhaps TRBD1 (6 bases). Germline V lookup: CDR1 MGHRA, CDR2 YSYEKL. V lost 4 bases and J 1 base, leaving 11 bases between the germline ends. The CDR3 has 15 amino acids. DNA of the CDR3: TGCGCCAGCAGCCCAGAGGGGGGAAGCAATCAGCCCCAGCATTTT. Its translation: CASSPEGGSNQPQHF.

This chain connects TRBV6-1 to TRBJ1-3; no firm D call. The V end lost 5 bases, the J end lost 2 bases, and 7 bases lay between the germline ends. Germline values: CDR1 MNHNS, CDR2 SASEGT. CDR3 size: 13 residues. CDR3 amino acids: CASSPVAGNTIYF. DNA for the CDR3: TGTGCCAGCAGTCCTGTAGCTGGAAACACCATATATTTT.

In this sample, this clone is medium-sized. This rearrangement joins TRBV10-3 to TRBJ2-2; a possible D gene is TRBD2 (5 bases). Trimming removed 0 bases from V and 4 bases from J, with 12 bases in between. CDR1 ENHRY and CDR2 SYGVKD come from the germline V gene. The CDR3 totals 16 residues. The DNA for the CDR3 is TGTGCCATCAGTGAGTCCCCCCCGGGGTTCACCGGGGAGCTGTTTTTT. Protein sequence: CAISESPPGFTGELFF.

This clone has only a few counts. The genes are TRBV7-2 and TRBJ2-1; 10 bases are a match to TRBD1. CDR3 size: 15 residues. The J segment lost 7 bases and the V segment lost 3 bases, leaving 6 bases of the junction unmatched. CDR1 and CDR2 (germline): SGHTA, FQGNSA. This CDR3 is CASSLTGGARNEQFF. The CDR3 DNA sequence: TGTGCCAGCAGCTTGACAGGGGGCGCAAGGAATGAGCAGTTCTTC.

The CDR3 loop is CASSPGGEQYF. CDR3 nucleotides: TGTGCCAGCAGCCCGGGCGGGGAGCAGTACTTC. The gene calls are TRBV11-2 and TRBJ2-7; D possibly corresponds to TRBD2 (5 bases). V was trimmed by 5 bases and J by 7 bases, leaving 9 bases between them. CDR1 and CDR2 (germline): SGHAT, FQNNGV. The CDR3 extends over 11 amino acids.

This sequence joins TRBV20-1 and TRBJ2-1; D gene ambiguous. Per the germline V gene, CDR1 is DFQATT and CDR2 is SNEGSKA (reference sequence). The CDR3 is made up of 10 amino acids. The V gene lost 1 base and the J gene lost 12 bases, with 7 bases spanning the gap. CDR3 bases: TGCAGTGCTAGAGGCGGTCGGCAGTTCTTC. Translation gives CSARGGRQFF.

This rearrangement joins TRBV7-6 to TRBJ2-7; 9 nucleotides match TRBD1. The CDR3 covers 15 residues. The V gene end was trimmed by 3 bases and the J gene end by 1 base; junction bases not matched to a gene: 4. Germline V gives CDR1 SGHVS, CDR2 FNYEAQ. CDR3 amino acids: CASSFGTGPSYEQYF. DNA for the CDR3: TGTGCCAGCAGCTTCGGGACAGGGCCGTCCTACGAGCAGTACTTC.

The chain recombines TRBV19 with TRBJ1-1, with 10 nucleotides matching TRBD1. This CDR3 region has 15 residues. V lost 7 bases, J lost 3 bases, and 8 bases stayed unmatched. Germline V gene lookup returns CDR1 LNHDA and CDR2 SQIVND (reference sequence). The CDR3, as DNA: TGTGCCAGTACTCAGGACAGGGGGACGCACACTGAAGCTTTCTTT. This translates into CASTQDRGTHTEAFF.

The rearrangement links TRBV9 to TRBJ2-1, with 10 bases matching TRBD2. Germline V gene data show CDR1 as SGDLS and CDR2 as YYNGEE. CDR3 length: 19 amino acids. V was clipped by 3 bases and J by 2 bases; unmatched bases: 14. CDR3 nucleotide sequence: TGTGCCAGCAGCGGGAGCACCCCAGGGCTAGCGGGAGCCTACAATGAGCAGTTCTTC. This translates into CASSGSTPGLAGAYNEQFF.

The genes are TRBV3-1 (or the pseudogene TRBV3-2) and TRBJ2-7, with 11 bases that match TRBD2. The CDR3 sequence is 14 residues long. Germline CDR1 LGHDT, CDR2 YNNKEL (reference sequence). The junction had 3 bases not matched to a gene; V was cut back by 5 bases and J by 3 bases. CDR3 in amino acids: CASSSSGRLYEQYF. The DNA of the CDR3 is TGTGCCAGCAGCTCTAGCGGGAGGCTCTACGAGCAGTACTTC.

In nucleotides, the CDR3 is TGTGCCAGCAGGTCGCCTGTGGCTAGCGCTAACACCGGGGAGCTGTTTTTT. The encoded protein is CASRSPVASANTGELFF. This rearrangement joins TRBV28 to TRBJ2-2; D is perhaps TRBD2 (6 bases). The CDR3 runs to 17 residues. Deletions cut 6 bases from V and 2 bases from J, with 19 bases between. The germline V gene has CDR1 MDHEN and CDR2 SYDVKM.

This clone has more than one count but fewer than ten. The V and J genes are TRBV6-2 or TRBV6-3 and TRBJ1-2, with 10 bases lining up with TRBD1. The trim removed 5 bases at V and 6 bases at J, leaving 15 bases unmatched. The germline V gene encodes CDR1 MNHEY and CDR2 SVGEGT. CDR3 length: 17 amino acids. For the CDR3, the DNA is TGTGCCAGCAGTGGTCGGACAGGGGGAGTTCTACCGGATGGCTACACCTTC. Translated, it gives CASSGRTGGVLPDGYTF.

This clone was observed a few times. This chain links TRBV7-3 with TRBJ2-1; unclear D gene. Deletions cut 2 bases from V and 5 bases from J, with 7 bases between. This CDR3 is built from 13 residues. CDR1 and CDR2 (germline): SGHTA, FQGTGA. The CDR3 sequence: CASSLRGNNEQFF. The CDR3 nucleotides read TGTGCCAGCAGCTTACGAGGAAACAATGAGCAGTTCTTC.